Listed here is a single TCR beta chain. The CDR3 spans 15 residues. J gave up 10 bases and V 4 bases, and 7 bases lay outside the gene matches. Per germline, CDR1 SGHNT and CDR2 YYREEE (reference sequence). This entry belongs to a study of blood T cell repertoires in COVID-19. On the study more broadly: The United States, Italy and Spain were the sources of the acute and convalescent COVID-19 samples.

Authors' methods: By means of reference gene primer amplification, nucleated cell counts were estimated. Here immunoSEQ multiplex PCR was the method, and the copy in TCRdb shows in-frame clones only, minus some. V and J calls and clone size follow that table, whereas D and trimming were derived from the DNA. Of 190,000 or so clones in the sample, 87% are singletons; the top ten hold approximately 0.88%. The chain has TRBV5-4 and TRBJ2-1; 14 nucleotides align to TRBD2. The clonotype comes from a woman aged 18-29 years who had recovered from COVID-19. The specimen sequenced was peripheral blood. This chain's CDR3 is CASSPTSGGAGEQFF. The CDR3 nucleotides are TGTGCCAGCAGCCCGACTAGCGGGGGGGCCGGGGAGCAGTTCTTC.